These 20 T cell receptor beta chains share one sample of origin, sequenced in a study of T-cell memory formation after mild COVID-19. TCRdb reprocessed the 5' RACE reads with MiXCR, giving one entry per CDR3 protein. The repertoire includes 140,000 to 150,000 distinct CDR3 sequences, about 25% of them detected once, and around 22% sits in the top ten. The sequencing input was PBMCs or a T cell subset sorted from them (not recorded which). The receptors were gathered from an adult woman who had mild COVID-19 (a few samples of this study predate the infection). Cell type and time point are not known.

This clonotype was recorded many times. The V gene is TRBV12-3 or TRBV12-4, the J gene TRBJ2-3; 9 bases fit TRBD2. The CDR3 totals 17 residues. The V and J ends lost 8 bases and 6 bases, in that order; junction bases with no gene match: 18. The CDR3 nucleotides are TGTGCCAGCTCGACCTCTTCCTCGTCTAGCGGGACCGATACGCAGTATTTT. Translating gives CASSTSSSSSGTDTQYF.

The chain joins TRBV5-4 to TRBJ2-1; TRBD2 aligns across 10 bases. The CDR3 is made up of 18 amino acids. The junction had 13 bases not matched to a gene; V was cut back by 4 bases and J by 3 bases. Germline CDR1 reads SGHNT; CDR2 reads YYREEE (reference sequence). Written as DNA, the CDR3 is TGTGCCAGCAGCCCCGTGGCTAGCGGGAGATTCGGCTACAATGAGCAGTTCTTC. Translation gives CASSPVASGRFGYNEQFF.

The chain joins TRBV2 to TRBJ2-1; 8 bases are shared with TRBD1. Per the germline V gene, CDR1 is SNHLY and CDR2 is FYNNEI. The junction had 9 bases not matched to a gene; V was cut back by 10 bases and J by 10 bases. CDR3 size: 12 residues. The CDR3 coding sequence is TGTGCCATCTGGACAGGGATGACCGAGCAGTTCTTC. Protein sequence: CAIWTGMTEQFF.

This clonotype came up a few times. V gene TRBV6-2 or TRBV6-3 combines with J gene TRBJ2-2; 10 bases agree with TRBD1. V shed 6 bases, J shed 3 bases, and the junction held 4 bases outside the gene matches. Germline-derived CDR1 and CDR2 are MNHEY and SVGEGT. The CDR3 is made up of 15 amino acids. CDR3: CASRTGTGDTGELFF. The CDR3 DNA is TGTGCCAGCAGAACCGGGACAGGGGACACCGGGGAGCTGTTTTTT.

The V and J genes are TRBV20-1 and TRBJ2-1; 7 nucleotides match TRBD2. The CDR3 has 16 amino acids. J gave up 3 bases and V 5 bases, and 13 bases lay outside the gene matches. In germline, CDR1 is DFQATT, CDR2 SNEGSKA (reference sequence). CDR3 DNA sequence: TGCAGTGCTGGAGCCTTAGGGGCTAGCGGCTACAATGAGCAGTTCTTC. Translated, it gives CSAGALGASGYNEQFF.

The CDR3 DNA is TGTGCCAGCAGTAGTCTAGCGGCCTACGAGCAGTACTTC. Protein: CASSSLAAYEQYF. This chain links TRBV27 with TRBJ2-7; TRBD2 agrees at 7 bases. Germline trimming cut 5 bases from V and 2 bases from J; bases unmatched to any gene: 3. This CDR3 is 13 amino acids long. The germline V gene encodes CDR1 MNHEY and CDR2 SMNVEV (reference sequence).

The rearrangement joins TRBV20-1 to TRBJ2-7; no clear D gene. Between the trimmed V and J ends, which lost 7 bases and 7 bases, there was a span of 20 bases. This CDR3 has 13 residues. Germline values: CDR1 DFQATT, CDR2 SNEGSKA (reference sequence). The CDR3 spells CSVHRLELGEQYF. The CDR3 region has the DNA TGCAGTGTTCATCGATTGGAACTCGGGGAGCAGTACTTC.

This clonotype appeared a single time. This chain links TRBV11-1 with TRBJ2-1; tentatively, D is TRBD1 (5 bases). V was clipped by 1 base and J by 8 bases, with 9 bases between them. CDR1 is SGHAT, CDR2 FQDESV, per germline (reference sequence). This CDR3 has 13 amino acids. CDR3 coding DNA: TGTGCCAGCAGCTTAGGCAGGGCCCATGAGCAGTTCTTC. As protein: CASSLGRAHEQFF.

This clonotype was seen ten or more times. The chain uses TRBV20-1 and TRBJ2-7; TRBD2 matches at 8 bases. CDR3 length: 14 residues. Losses at the gene ends were 2 bases for V and 3 bases for J; bases not matched to a gene: 6. CDR1 and CDR2 (germline): DFQATT, SNEGSKA (reference sequence). DNA of the CDR3: TGCAGTGCTAGAACCACTAGCGGAATCTACGAGCAGTACTTC. This sequence encodes CSARTTSGIYEQYF.

This chain links TRBV9 with TRBJ2-7; D might be TRBD2 (6 bases). Trimming stripped 5 bases from V and 0 bases from J, with 15 bases between. The CDR3 runs 15 residues. Germline assignment: CDR1 SGDLS and CDR2 YYNGEE. The CDR3 region has the DNA TGTGCCAGCAGGGCGGGGTACGTAAGCTCCTACGAGCAGTACTTC. Translated: CASRAGYVSSYEQYF. Full variable domain (missing parts from reference TRBV9 and TRBJ2-7): DSGVTQTPKHLITATGQRVTLRCSPRSGDLSVYWYQQSLDQGLQFLIQYYNGEERAKGNILERFSAQQFPDLHSELNLSSLELGDSALYFCASRAGYVSSYEQYFGPGTRLTVT.

The chain recombines TRBV24-1 with TRBJ2-7; D is undetermined. This CDR3 region has 12 residues. The germline CDR1 and CDR2 sequences are KGHDR and SFDVKD. Trimming took 6 bases from V and 4 from J, leaving 9 bases between them. CDR3 nucleotides: TGTGCCACCAGTTCGCGGAGTTACGAGCAGTACTTC. This sequence encodes CATSSRSYEQYF.

This chain connects TRBV9 to TRBJ1-1; D ambiguous. Germline CDR1 and CDR2: SGDLS and YYNGEE. Trimming took 0 bases from V and 1 from J, leaving 10 bases between them. The CDR3 spans 15 residues. The CDR3 DNA is TGTGCCAGCAGCGTAGGAGGAGCGGAGAACACTGAAGCTTTCTTT. Translated, it gives CASSVGGAENTEAFF.

In DNA, the CDR3 is TGCAGCGTTGATATGGGGGTTGCCAACATTCAGTACTTC. Its protein is CSVDMGVANIQYF. The chain is built from TRBV29-1 and TRBJ2-4, with D perhaps assigned TRBD1 or TRBD2 (5 bases each). V was clipped by 3 bases and J by 7 bases, with 13 bases between them. Germline assignment: CDR1 SQVTM and CDR2 ANQGSEA. The CDR3 covers 13 residues.

This clonotype was seen more than once but under ten times. The chain recombines TRBV24-1 with TRBJ2-7; D possibly corresponds to TRBD1 (6 bases). In germline, CDR1 is KGHDR, CDR2 SFDVKD. The CDR3 totals 14 residues. Trimming pared 4 bases from V and 3 bases from J, leaving 12 bases between. The CDR3 sequence: CATSDRTGNYEQYF. CDR3 in DNA: TGTGCCACCAGTGACCGCACAGGGAACTACGAGCAGTACTTC.

Here the CDR3 reads CASSLVGVPYEQYF. The CDR3 DNA sequence: TGCGCCAGCAGCTTGGTCGGTGTCCCCTACGAGCAGTACTTC. The chain carries TRBV5-1 and TRBJ2-7; D not resolved. CDR1 and CDR2 (germline): SGHRS, YFSETQ. The V end was cut by 0 bases, the J end by 2 bases, with 9 bases between. The CDR3 totals 14 residues.

The CDR3 loop reads CASSAAGLAGADTQYF. The CDR3 DNA follows: TGTGCCAGCAGCGCGGCAGGACTAGCGGGAGCAGATACGCAGTATTTT. The chain links TRBV9 to TRBJ2-3; 13 nucleotides match TRBD2. Germline values: CDR1 SGDLS, CDR2 YYNGEE. The ends lost 3 bases at V and 4 bases at J; junction bases unmatched: 5. CDR3 size: 16 residues.

The CDR3: CASSHTLGTGAYEQYF. CDR3 in DNA: TGCGCCAGCAGCCACACGCTCGGGACAGGGGCTTACGAGCAGTACTTC. V is TRBV4-3 and J is TRBJ2-7; 10 positions agree with TRBD1. The CDR3 sequence is 16 residues long. CDR1 is LGHNA and CDR2 is YSLEER in the germline V gene. J lost 4 bases, V lost 3 bases, and 9 bases had no gene match.

This clonotype was detected a few times. The chain employs TRBV20-1 and TRBJ1-2; a weak D match, TRBD1 (5 bases). From germline, CDR1 is DFQATT and CDR2 SNEGSKA (reference sequence). Trimming stripped 1 base from V and 0 bases from J, with 12 bases between. This CDR3 has 15 amino acids. The CDR3 region is CSARGAGWANYGYTF. CDR3 DNA sequence: TGCAGTGCTAGAGGGGCAGGGTGGGCTAACTATGGCTACACCTTC.

The chain is built from TRBV3-1 and TRBJ1-4; perhaps TRBD1 as D (5 bases). This CDR3 has 16 residues. Germline CDR1 reads LGHDT; CDR2 reads YNNKEL (reference sequence). V was pared by 4 bases and J by 0 bases, with 12 bases between. CDR3 in amino acids: CASSPYRTPTNEKLFF. CDR3 nucleotide sequence: TGTGCCAGCAGCCCCTACCGGACACCAACTAATGAAAAACTGTTTTTT.

Only a few counts were recorded for this clonotype. The rearrangement joins TRBV6-5 to TRBJ2-7, with D tentatively TRBD2 (6 bases). Germline-derived CDR1 and CDR2 are MNHEY and SVGAGI. The CDR3 spans 14 residues. Trimming stripped 3 bases from V and 2 bases from J, with 11 bases between. CDR3 sequence (DNA): TGTGCCAGCAGTTATAAGGGACTGACCTACGAGCAGTACTTC. It specifies CASSYKGLTYEQYF.